This T cell receptor (beta chain) was sequenced for a study of T cell repertoires in cytomegalovirus infection. MiXCR, applied by TCRdb to the reads, yields one record per CDR3 protein. Among approximately 910,000 distinct CDR3 sequences listed, around 32% were seen once. Study results and caveats: Ex vivo, HLA-C-restricted CMV-specific TCR beta clonotypes prevailed over the rest of the response. Cumulative public TCR beta family frequency identified carriers of CMV plus the relevant HLA.

This clonotype was counted between two and nine times. As yet, its antigen is unknown. The CDR3 is 12 residues long. Trimming shortened V by 6 bases and J by 6 bases, and 14 bases separated the two germline ends. Germline CDR1 is DFQATT and CDR2 is SNEGSKA (reference sequence). This TCR came from a human donor in good health (CMV status not recorded). Some clones in this sample may be carry-over from other donors' samples. This chain joins TRBV20-1 and TRBJ1-1; D is undetermined. Here the sequenced sample was cultured CD8+ T cells from PBMCs, taken from culture after CMV antigen stimulation. CDR3 nucleotides: TGCAGTGCCCGCCCCCTTTTTCCTGAAGCTTTCTTT. Translation gives CSARPLFPEAFF.